These T cell receptor beta chains were read from a single sample in a study of T cell clones after liver transplantation. This table comes from immunoSEQ multiplex PCR, and its TCRdb copy is limited to in-frame clones, with some not included. The sample lists 60,000 or so clones, over 70% seen once, with about 15% in the top ten. The input for sequencing was CD4+ T cells from blood, taken before liver transplant. Source of these receptors: a human donor who received a liver transplant. Each CDR3 is given with its conserved first and last residue. The size of a clone is reported for some rows only, either as once, few or many, or as a class for expanded clones.

>.|TRBV6-1|16
CASSVRQGAYYNEQFF
>few|TRBV28|17
CASSLMRRRGKNYGYTF
>few|TRBV6-1|9
CASRSEQYF
>.|TRBV7-3|16
CASSLTSGDSYNEQFF
>many|TRBV28|13
CASQTGRNSPLHF
>.|TRBV4-1|16
CASSQEAGGAFSEQYF
>.|TRBV5-6|16
CASSLAPDRGYRELFF
>once|TRBV2|18
CASSTTLASGGYTDTQYF
>.|TRBV30|14
CAWSVRRNTGELFF
>many|TRBV5-1|13
CASSFQGNYEQYF